The clone carrying this T cell receptor beta chain came up many times. These data come from a study of metastatic and nonmetastatic thyroid tumors. V dropped 4 bases and J dropped 5 bases, with 14 bases sitting between them. The CDR3 runs 13 residues. Looked up from germline, CDR1 is SQVTM and CDR2 is ANQGSEA. No treatment of any kind had been given to any patient before thyroid surgery. With MiXCR, TCRdb called clones anew from the PCR reads. This table holds approximately 15,000 clones, 3% to 4% found once. The V call is TRBV29-1, the J call TRBJ1-2; perhaps TRBD1 as D (6 bases). The source material was tumor tissue. The receptor comes from a female donor with papillary thyroid cancer or a benign thyroid nodule (not recorded which). Some clones in this sample may be carry-over from other donors' samples. CDR3: CSVATGTLYGYTF. CDR3 nucleotide sequence: TGCAGCGTTGCCACCGGGACACTTTATGGCTACACCTTC.